Reported below is one T cell receptor beta chain. Its matching antigen is unknown. V was clipped by 4 bases and J by 1 base, with 14 bases between them. The CDR3 length is 16 residues. Germline V gene lookup returns CDR1 ENHRY and CDR2 SYGVKD. The source of the sample is a study of breast tumors, draining lymph nodes, adjacent tissues. TCRdb re-analysed the multiplex PCR reads in MiXCR, keeping a single row per CDR3 protein. The sample yields about 200,000 distinct CDR3 sequences, 34% seen once. Overall study results and limits: Data fit most tumor T cells coming from lymph node, expanding in tumor. Tumor repertoires ranked between lymph nodes and nontumor tissue in diversity, with V and J gene preferences.

Samples came from axillary lymph nodes draining the breast cancer. This clonotype was sampled from a female donor with breast cancer. Some clones in this sample may be carry-over from other donors' samples. What was sequenced was axillary lymph node tissue. This chain uses TRBV10-3 with TRBJ1-5; D may be TRBD1 (5 bases). The CDR3 DNA is TGTGCCATCAGTGGGGTCGGCGGGACCAGCAATCAGCCCCAGCATTTT. This encodes CAISGVGGTSNQPQHF.